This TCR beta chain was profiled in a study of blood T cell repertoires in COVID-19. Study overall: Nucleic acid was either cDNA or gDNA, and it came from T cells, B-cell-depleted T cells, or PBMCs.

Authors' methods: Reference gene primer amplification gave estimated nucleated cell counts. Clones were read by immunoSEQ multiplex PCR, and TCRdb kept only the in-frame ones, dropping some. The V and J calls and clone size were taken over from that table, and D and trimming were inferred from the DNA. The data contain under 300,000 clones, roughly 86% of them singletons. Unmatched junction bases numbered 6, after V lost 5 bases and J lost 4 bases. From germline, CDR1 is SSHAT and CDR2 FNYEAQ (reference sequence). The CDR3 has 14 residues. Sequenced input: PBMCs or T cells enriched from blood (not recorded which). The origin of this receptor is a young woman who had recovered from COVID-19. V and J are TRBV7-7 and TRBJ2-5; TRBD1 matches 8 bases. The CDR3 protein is CASSPRQGLETQYF. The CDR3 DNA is TGTGCCAGCAGCCCGAGACAGGGGTTAGAGACCCAGTACTTC. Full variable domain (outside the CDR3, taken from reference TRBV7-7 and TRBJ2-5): GAGVSQSPRYKVTKRGQDVTLRCDPISSHATLYWYQQALGQGPEFLTYFNYEAQPDKSGLPSDRFSAERPEGSISTLTIQRTEQRDSAMYRCASSPRQGLETQYFGPGTRLLVL.